The 19 T cell receptor beta chains listed next were all sequenced from one sample in a study of CD8 T cells in ankylosing spondylitis. The antigens for these receptors are not known. TCRdb independently ran MiXCR on the 5' RACE reads; one entry per CDR3 protein. The table records around 770,000 distinct CDR3 sequences, over 9.5% of them present only once. Overall study results and limits: Characteristic, it appeared, of ankylosing spondylitis blood was a TCR beta motif of several highly homologous variants.

The sample taken for sequencing was blood, either unsorted or a sorted T cell fraction (not recorded which). The receptors shown here come from a male donor with ankylosing spondylitis.

This clonotype appeared a few times. The chain carries TRBV19 and TRBJ2-4; no clear D. Germline lookup yields CDR1 LNHDA and CDR2 SQIVND (reference sequence). The CDR3 sequence is 14 residues long. V lost 8 bases and J lost 1, with 12 bases in between. The DNA for the CDR3 is TGTGCCAGTTTACCGCTCTGGGCCAAAAACATTCAGTACTTC. Translation: CASLPLWAKNIQYF.

The rearrangement links TRBV28 to TRBJ1-6; the D gene is possibly TRBD1 (5 bases). V was shortened by 6 bases and J by 14 bases, with 20 bases between the two germline ends. Germline lookup yields CDR1 MDHEN and CDR2 SYDVKM. The CDR3 totals 14 residues. The CDR3 DNA reads as TGTGCCAGCAGCTCCGGGACGGACTTTTCGGCCCTCCACTTT. As protein: CASSSGTDFSALHF.

The rearrangement links TRBV20-1 to TRBJ1-1; 9 bases line up with TRBD1. Germline CDR1 is DFQATT and CDR2 is SNEGSKA (reference sequence). Trimming cost V 2 bases and J 0 bases; bases outside gene matches: 4. The CDR3 is made up of 15 amino acids. The CDR3 region has the DNA TGCAGTGCTAGACGGGACAGGGCTATGAACACTGAAGCTTTCTTT. Encoded protein: CSARRDRAMNTEAFF.

This chain uses TRBV7-9 with TRBJ2-7; D may be TRBD1 (5 bases). CDR1 and CDR2 (germline): SEHNR, FQNEAQ (reference sequence). The CDR3 is 13 amino acids. V was pared by 3 bases and J by 5 bases, with 11 bases between. The CDR3 sequence: CASSFGRVNEQYF. In DNA, the CDR3 is TGTGCCAGCAGCTTCGGCAGGGTCAACGAGCAGTACTTC.

This clonotype was observed a single time. V usage is TRBV13 and J usage is TRBJ2-3; the match to TRBD1 covers 8 bases. V lost 4 bases, J lost 2 bases, and 5 bases stayed unmatched. The germline CDR1 and CDR2 sequences are PRHDT and FYEKMQ (reference sequence). The CDR3 runs 15 residues. CDR3 DNA sequence: TGTGCCAGCAGCTCCCGACAGGGGACCACAGATACGCAGTATTTT. This translates into CASSSRQGTTDTQYF.

The chain uses TRBV6-7 and TRBJ1-1; D remains ambiguous. TRBV6-7 is an ORF for which the function is uncertain. V was trimmed by 1 base and J by 4 bases, leaving 13 bases between them. This CDR3 contains 15 residues. CDR3 loop: CASSYFGSWGTEAFF. CDR3 coding DNA: TGTGCCAGCAGTTACTTCGGTTCCTGGGGCACTGAAGCTTTCTTT.

This clonotype was counted ten times or more. This chain connects TRBV5-1 to TRBJ2-7, with TRBD1 matching over 7 bases. V gave up 4 bases and J gave up 4 bases; unmatched junction bases: 11. Germline lookup yields CDR1 SGHRS and CDR2 YFSETQ. The CDR3 runs 15 residues. The CDR3 sequence: CASSDPGGLTYEQYF. The CDR3 DNA reads as TGCGCCAGCAGCGACCCAGGGGGATTGACTTACGAGCAGTACTTC.

V is TRBV20-1 and J is TRBJ1-2; 8 nucleotides match TRBD1. V was pared by 4 bases and J by 7 bases, with 8 bases of the junction left unmatched. The CDR3 is 13 amino acids. Germline lookup yields CDR1 DFQATT and CDR2 SNEGSKA (reference sequence). CDR3 nucleotides: TGCAGTGCTACCGACAGGGGTATATCTGGCTACACCTTC. It translates to CSATDRGISGYTF.

In this sample, this clonotype turned up a few times. This sequence joins TRBV20-1 and TRBJ1-1, with 7 bases fitting TRBD1. The V segment lost 6 bases and the J segment 0 bases; nucleotides outside the gene matches: 19. From germline, CDR1 is DFQATT and CDR2 SNEGSKA (reference sequence). This CDR3 contains 18 residues. The CDR3 sequence: CSAPSGGGDHSMNTEAFF. In DNA form, the CDR3 reads TGCAGTGCCCCTTCGGGAGGGGGCGATCATAGTATGAACACTGAAGCTTTCTTT.

This chain uses TRBV18 with TRBJ2-7; the match to TRBD2 covers 8 bases. Germline CDR1 and CDR2: KGHSH and LQKENI. Trimming removed 2 bases from V and 0 bases from J; junction bases left unmatched: 3. CDR3 length: 15 amino acids. CDR3 region: CASSPERGNSYEQYF. The DNA for the CDR3 is TGTGCCAGCTCACCAGAGCGGGGGAACTCCTACGAGCAGTACTTC.

This clonotype was seen a few times. The chain recombines TRBV7-9 with TRBJ2-3; possibly TRBD2 for D (6 bases). Trimming left V 3 bases short and J 7 bases short, with 14 bases between. The CDR3 extends over 14 amino acids. Germline V gene sequence: CDR1 SEHNR, CDR2 FQNEAQ (reference sequence). CDR3 sequence (DNA): TGTGCCAGCAGCTTCCCCTTAGCGGCAAATACGCAGTATTTT. This sequence encodes CASSFPLAANTQYF.

This clonotype was detected a few times. The chain links TRBV6-5 to TRBJ2-1; D remains ambiguous. Germline V gives CDR1 MNHEY, CDR2 SVGAGI. This CDR3 spans 16 amino acids. V was pared by 0 bases and J by 7 bases, with 16 bases between. CDR3 residues: CASSYSIRVSGNEQFF. Written as DNA, the CDR3 is TGTGCCAGCAGTTACTCGATACGGGTTTCTGGGAATGAGCAGTTCTTC.

The chain links TRBV20-1 to TRBJ1-2; 11 bases are a match to TRBD1. Germline-derived CDR1 and CDR2 are DFQATT and SNEGSKA (reference sequence). CDR3 size: 13 residues. V lost 5 bases, J lost 8 bases, and 7 bases stayed unmatched. The CDR3 nucleotides are TGCAGTGCTCGTGGACAGGGGGCTCGGGGCTACACCTTC. It yields the protein CSARGQGARGYTF.

This clonotype was observed many times. The chain has TRBV29-1 and TRBJ2-5; D could derive from TRBD1 or TRBD2 (5 bases each). The ends were cut back, 7 bases at V and 5 bases at J, with 26 bases in the middle. The CDR3 totals 16 residues. Germline V gene sequence: CDR1 SQVTM, CDR2 ANQGSEA. The CDR3 protein is CSGGRGAALPGETQYF. The CDR3 DNA is TGCAGCGGAGGAAGAGGAGCGGCCCTGCCAGGGGAGACCCAGTACTTC.

This clonotype came up a few times. J is TRBJ2-1 and V is TRBV28; D possibly corresponds to TRBD2 (6 bases). CDR1 MDHEN and CDR2 SYDVKM come from the germline V gene. V lost 5 bases and J lost 2, with 13 bases in between. The CDR3 is 15 amino acids. Written as DNA, the CDR3 is TGTGCCAGCAGTGACGGCGGGGACCCCTACAATGAGCAGTTCTTC. Translated, it gives CASSDGGDPYNEQFF.

This clonotype was picked up many times. The chain has TRBV29-1 and TRBJ2-1; TRBD2 matches 11 bases. With 8 bases clipped from V and 2 bases from J, the junction kept 2 bases outside the gene matches. Germline lookup yields CDR1 SQVTM and CDR2 ANQGSEA. CDR3 size: 13 residues. DNA of the CDR3: TGCAGCAGTAGCGGGGGGGCCTACAATGAGCAGTTCTTC. It yields the protein CSSSGGAYNEQFF.

This clonotype was observed a handful of times. This chain uses TRBV4-1 with TRBJ1-3, with 7 bases identical to TRBD1. CDR3 length equals 16 residues. Germline assignment: CDR1 MGHRA and CDR2 YSYEKL. The trim removed 0 bases at V and 8 bases at J, leaving 10 bases unmatched. This CDR3 is CASSQDWGQIGYTIYF. The CDR3 DNA is TGCGCCAGCAGCCAAGACTGGGGACAGATCGGTTACACCATATATTTT.

Only a few counts were recorded for this clonotype. The rearrangement joins TRBV10-3 to TRBJ2-7; 8 nucleotides match TRBD1. Trimming took 3 bases from V and 4 from J; bases not matched to a gene: 8. The germline V gene encodes CDR1 ENHRY and CDR2 SYGVKD. There are 15 residues in the CDR3. The CDR3 spells CAISDPGQGQYEQYF. CDR3 in DNA: TGTGCCATCAGTGACCCCGGACAGGGACAGTACGAGCAGTACTTC.

This chain joins TRBV7-2 and TRBJ1-4, with D possibly matching TRBD1 (5 bases). The CDR3 spans 14 residues. Trimming stripped 5 bases from V and 8 bases from J, with 15 bases between. Germline V gives CDR1 SGHTA, CDR2 FQGNSA. CDR3 sequence: CASSPGRTGEKLFF. CDR3 nucleotide sequence: TGTGCCAGCAGCCCGGGACGTACTGGAGAAAAACTGTTTTTT.